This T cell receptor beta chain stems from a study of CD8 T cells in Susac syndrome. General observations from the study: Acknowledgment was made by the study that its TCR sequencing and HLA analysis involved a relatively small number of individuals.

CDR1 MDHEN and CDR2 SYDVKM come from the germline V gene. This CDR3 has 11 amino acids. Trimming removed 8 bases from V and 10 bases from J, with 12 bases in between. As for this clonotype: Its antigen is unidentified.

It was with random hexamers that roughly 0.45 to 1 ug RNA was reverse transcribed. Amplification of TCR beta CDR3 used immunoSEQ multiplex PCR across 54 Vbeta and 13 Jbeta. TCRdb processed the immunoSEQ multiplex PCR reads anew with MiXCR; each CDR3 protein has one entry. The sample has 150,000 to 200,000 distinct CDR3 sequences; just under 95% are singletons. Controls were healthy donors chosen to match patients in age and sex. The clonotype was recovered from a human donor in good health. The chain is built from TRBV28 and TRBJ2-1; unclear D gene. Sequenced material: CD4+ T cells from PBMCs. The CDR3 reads CASGSIREQFF. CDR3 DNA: TGTGCCAGCGGAAGCATTCGGGAGCAGTTCTTC.